Listed below are T cell receptor beta chains from one sample, sequenced in a study of PD-1 blockade in classical Hodgkin lymphoma. Produced via immunoSEQ multiplex PCR; TCRdb's table is partial and in-frame only. The data contain 30,000 or so clones, roughly 90% of them seen just once; the ten biggest clones take up about 4%. Sequenced sample: peripheral blood mononuclear cells (PBMCs). The origin of the receptors is a human donor with classical Hodgkin lymphoma. CDR3s include the opening cysteine and the closing phenylalanine or tryptophan. The order of the fields is CDR3 protein, CDR3 DNA, D gene, J gene, V gene, clone size, CDR3 length. D genes are given only for firm matches. Part of the rows lack a size; the others show once, few, many or a class for expanded clones.

cdr3_aa: CAWSRMYNQPQHF; cdr3_nt: TGTGCCTGGAGTCGGATGTACAATCAGCCCCAGCATTTT; d_call: NA; j_call: TRBJ1-5; v_call: TRBV30; clone_size: NA; cdr3_length: 13
cdr3_aa: CASSPWGGSSYEQYF; cdr3_nt: TGTGCCAGCAGCCCCTGGGGGGGAAGCTCCTACGAGCAGTACTTC; d_call: TRBD2; j_call: TRBJ2-7; v_call: TRBV28; clone_size: NA; cdr3_length: 15
cdr3_aa: CASSSPDRAETQYF; cdr3_nt: TGTGCCAGCAGTTCTCCAGACCGGGCGGAGACCCAGTACTTC; d_call: NA; j_call: TRBJ2-5; v_call: TRBV28; clone_size: NA; cdr3_length: 14
cdr3_aa: CASSLGQGGYGYTF; cdr3_nt: TGTGCCAGCAGTTTAGGACAGGGCGGCTATGGCTACACCTTC; d_call: TRBD1; j_call: TRBJ1-2; v_call: TRBV27; clone_size: NA; cdr3_length: 14
cdr3_aa: CASSTTWVGLTEAFF; cdr3_nt: TGTGCCAGTAGCACCACCTGGGTGGGACTCACTGAAGCTTTCTTT; d_call: NA; j_call: TRBJ1-1; v_call: TRBV19; clone_size: NA; cdr3_length: 15
cdr3_aa: CASSLTGGDTGELFF; cdr3_nt: TGCGCCAGCAGCTTGACGGGAGGCGACACCGGGGAGCTGTTTTTT; d_call: TRBD2; j_call: TRBJ2-2; v_call: TRBV5-1; clone_size: NA; cdr3_length: 15
cdr3_aa: CASSRGTSGSTGELFF; cdr3_nt: TGTGCCAGCAGCCGCGGGACTAGCGGGAGTACCGGGGAGCTGTTTTTT; d_call: TRBD2; j_call: TRBJ2-2; v_call: TRBV7-2; clone_size: NA; cdr3_length: 16
cdr3_aa: CASSLAGQTYNQPQHF; cdr3_nt: TGTGCCAGCAGTCTCGCAGGACAGACTTACAATCAGCCCCAGCATTTT; d_call: NA; j_call: TRBJ1-5; v_call: TRBV28; clone_size: NA; cdr3_length: 16
cdr3_aa: CASSPTGGFQAYNEQFF; cdr3_nt: TGTGCCAGCAGCCCGACGGGAGGTTTCCAGGCGTACAATGAGCAGTTCTTC; d_call: TRBD2; j_call: TRBJ2-1; v_call: TRBV9; clone_size: NA; cdr3_length: 17
cdr3_aa: CASSEVSANQPQHF; cdr3_nt: TGTGCCAGCAGTGAAGTCTCGGCGAATCAGCCCCAGCATTTT; d_call: NA; j_call: TRBJ1-5; v_call: TRBV6-1; clone_size: few; cdr3_length: 14
cdr3_aa: CASSLCINGTSGYEQYF; cdr3_nt: TGTGCCAGCAGTTTATGCATAAACGGGACTAGCGGGTACGAGCAGTACTTC; d_call: TRBD2; j_call: TRBJ2-7; v_call: TRBV28; clone_size: NA; cdr3_length: 17
cdr3_aa: CASSLQGRKADTQYF; cdr3_nt: TGTGCCAGCAGTTTACAGGGGAGGAAGGCAGATACGCAGTATTTT; d_call: NA; j_call: TRBJ2-3; v_call: TRBV6-5; clone_size: NA; cdr3_length: 15
cdr3_aa: CASSQDRKPDEQYF; cdr3_nt: TGTGCCAGCAGTCAGGACAGGAAGCCCGACGAGCAGTACTTC; d_call: TRBD1; j_call: TRBJ2-7; v_call: TRBV6-5; clone_size: NA; cdr3_length: 14
cdr3_aa: CASSALGGLSNQPQHF; cdr3_nt: TGTGCCAGCAGCGCACTGGGGGGGTTAAGCAATCAGCCCCAGCATTTT; d_call: NA; j_call: TRBJ1-5; v_call: TRBV5-6; clone_size: NA; cdr3_length: 16
cdr3_aa: CASSPGGLAGPGNTQYF; cdr3_nt: TGTGCCAGTAGTCCGGGGGGACTAGCGGGACCAGGAAATACGCAGTATTTT; d_call: TRBD2; j_call: TRBJ2-3; v_call: TRBV19; clone_size: NA; cdr3_length: 17
cdr3_aa: CASSLFGTAAKNIQYF; cdr3_nt: TGTGCCAGCAGTTTATTCGGGACGGCAGCCAAAAACATTCAGTACTTC; d_call: NA; j_call: TRBJ2-4; v_call: TRBV28; clone_size: NA; cdr3_length: 16
cdr3_aa: CASSPGGTGELFF; cdr3_nt: TGTGCCAGCAGCCCGGGGGGCACCGGGGAGCTGTTTTTT; d_call: TRBD2; j_call: TRBJ2-2; v_call: TRBV28; clone_size: NA; cdr3_length: 13
cdr3_aa: CASSEGRSTGELFF; cdr3_nt: TGTGCCAGCAGTGAAGGCAGGAGCACCGGGGAGCTGTTTTTT; d_call: NA; j_call: TRBJ2-2; v_call: TRBV6-1; clone_size: NA; cdr3_length: 14